The T cell receptor beta chain under discussion was sequenced for a study of low-dose radiotherapy and immunotherapy resistance in tumors. In the study overall: While receiving nivolumab 240 mg every two weeks, patients also received ipilimumab 1 mg/kg every six weeks, both intravenously. Treatment included intravenous cyclophosphamide dosed at 200 mg/m2 every two weeks, one day before radiation and immunotherapy.

This clonotype was counted at least ten times. The CDR3 runs to 15 residues. V lost 6 bases to trimming and J lost 4 bases; unmatched junction nucleotides: 7. TRAV- and TRBV-specific primers primed first-strand cDNA, covering alpha and beta chains. The authors ran around 22 PCR cycles to amplify TCRs with a constant-region primer and V-primer adapter. mRNA, after isolation, was amplified by in vitro transcription. TCRdb reanalysed the reads using MiXCR and keeps one entry per CDR3 protein. The data hold tens of thousands of distinct CDR3 sequences, with roughly 30% observed a single time. Indicated time point: before trial treatment. Donors were dosed with nivolumab and ipilimumab; they also received aspirin, low-dose cyclophosphamide and low-dose radiotherapy.

The sequence derives from a female donor with ovarian cancer. The rearrangement links TRBV12-3 or TRBV12-4 to TRBJ2-2; 8 bases line up with TRBD1. Sequencing was performed on PBMCs, taken before treatment. The CDR3 loop is CASSSGTGLTGELFF. The DNA for the CDR3 is TGTGCCAGCAGCTCCGGGACAGGTCTCACCGGGGAGCTGTTTTTT.